This T cell receptor (beta chain) appears in the sequencing data of a study of beta chain features in type 1 diabetes. Study outcomes and limitations: Insertions were fewer and deletions more numerous at VDJ junctions in type 1 diabetes patients. Shorter templates might be favored by PCR, and equally so in patients and in controls.

Remarks on this clone: Its antigen is not known.

The investigators reverse transcribed all of the isolated RNA, so they sequenced expressed TCRB transcripts. Clones were read by immunoSEQ multiplex PCR, and TCRdb kept only the in-frame ones, dropping some. The table records 200,000 to 250,000 clones, 25% to 30% of them present only once. The V end was cut by 4 bases, the J end by 0 bases, with 6 bases between. Per the germline V gene, CDR1 is GTSNPN and CDR2 is SVGIG (reference sequence). The CDR3 totals 12 residues. Material: central memory CD4+ T cells from blood. The TCR originated in a man aged 25-45 years in good health. V is TRBV30 and J is TRBJ1-1; D is unclear. CDR3: CAWIQMNTEAFF. CDR3 coding DNA: TGTGCCTGGATACAGATGAACACTGAAGCTTTCTTT.